The entry below gives a single T cell receptor beta chain sequence along with its context. Its antigen is still unknown. Sequencing used immunoSEQ multiplex PCR; TCRdb keeps in-frame clones, though not all of them. The sample holds about 110,000 clones; roughly 86% are singletons and the top ten take about 0.7%. This sample is part of a study of graft-versus-host responses after intestinal transplantation. As for the study in general: Each patient got anti-thymocyte globulin induction, then tacrolimus and steroids for approximately 3 years.

The germline V gene encodes CDR1 SGHTA and CDR2 FQGNSA. With 1 base removed from V and 2 bases from J, the gap between germline ends came to 13 bases. The length of the CDR3 is 16 residues. General study points: GvH clones surfaced in recipient marrow, some emerging earlier in ileum or blood.

Source: unstimulated CD4+ T cells sorted from spleen or lymph node cells, taken before transplant. The chain combines TRBV7-2 with TRBJ2-3; D gene uncertain. The TCR originated in a human donor who was the organ donor for an intestinal transplant. CDR3 sequence (DNA): TGTGCCAGCAGCTTAGAGGCTAACCTACTCACAGATACGCAGTATTTT. This encodes CASSLEANLLTDTQYF.